This TCR beta chain was obtained from a study of Ad26.COV2.S vaccination and SARS-CoV-2 variants. This table comes from immunoSEQ multiplex PCR, and its TCRdb copy is limited to in-frame clones, with some not included. Here the sample spans roughly 100,000 clones, around three quarters being singletons. With 6 bases removed from V and 4 bases from J, the gap between germline ends came to 10 bases. This CDR3 is built from 12 residues. This chain joins TRBV12-3 or TRBV12-4 and TRBJ2-7, with D uncertain. The sequence was obtained from a human donor who had recovered from COVID-19. The sample in question was peripheral blood, obtained after recovery from COVID-19. The CDR3 DNA sequence: TGTGCCAGCAGCACCTTCGGGTACGAGCAGTACTTC. Protein product: CASSTFGYEQYF.